This passage covers 20 T cell receptor beta chains from one sample sequenced in a study of blood T cell repertoires in COVID-19. Assay used: immunoSEQ multiplex PCR; TCRdb lists only in-frame clones, some missing. The table records 50,000 to 80,000 clones, 75% to 95% of them present only once. The specimen was peripheral blood. Source of these receptors: a woman older than 75 with active COVID-19.

The chain recombines TRBV28 with TRBJ2-3, with 8 nucleotides matching TRBD1. V shed 4 bases, J shed 0 bases, and the junction held 3 bases outside the gene matches. CDR3 length equals 15 residues. Germline values: CDR1 MDHEN, CDR2 SYDVKM. CDR3 bases: TGTGCCAGCAGTTCGGGACAGGAGAGCACAGATACGCAGTATTTT. Amino acid sequence: CASSSGQESTDTQYF.

The CDR3 nucleotides are TGTGCCACCACTACAGGGCGGCACAATGAGCAGTTCTTC. Protein product: CATTTGRHNEQFF. The chain combines TRBV6-5 with TRBJ2-1, with D maybe TRBD1 (6 bases). The length of the CDR3 is 13 residues. The V gene lost 10 bases and the J gene lost 5 bases, with 15 bases spanning the gap. The germline gives CDR1 MNHEY, CDR2 SVGAGI.

The genes are TRBV24-1 and TRBJ2-5; 8 bases are shared with TRBD1. The CDR3 consists of 13 residues. The germline V gene has CDR1 KGHDR and CDR2 SFDVKD. Trimming at V came to 9 bases and at J to 3 bases, leaving 5 bases not matched to a gene. CDR3 nucleotide sequence: TGTGCCACCGAAGGGACAGGCGAAGAGACCCAGTACTTC. The encoded protein is CATEGTGEETQYF.

The V call is TRBV11-2, the J call TRBJ2-3, with D possibly matching TRBD1 (6 bases). The CDR3 contains 15 residues. Trimming left V 4 bases short and J 1 base short, with 12 bases between. Germline V gene sequence: CDR1 SGHAT, CDR2 FQNNGV. Written as DNA, the CDR3 is TGTGCCAGCAGCTCGTGGACAGACGGCACAGATACGCAGTATTTT. It codes for CASSSWTDGTDTQYF. The variable domain in full, with the rest retrieved from reference TRBV11-2 and TRBJ2-3, is EAGVAQSPRYKIIEKRQSVAFWCNPISGHATLYWYQQILGQGPKLLIQFQNNGVVDDSQLPKDRFSAERLKGVDSTLKIQPAKLEDSAVYLCASSSWTDGTDTQYFGPGTRLTVL.

This sequence joins TRBV5-1 and TRBJ1-1; 9 bases are shared with TRBD1. Germline V gene lookup returns CDR1 SGHRS and CDR2 YFSETQ. V lost 4 bases to trimming and J lost 1 base; unmatched junction nucleotides: 2. This CDR3 spans 14 amino acids. The CDR3 sequence: CASSPDRGNTEAFF. DNA for the CDR3: TGCGCCAGCAGCCCGGACAGGGGGAACACTGAAGCTTTCTTT.

The CDR3 DNA reads TGCGCCAGCAGCTTGGCCACAGGGGGCTACGAGCAGTACTTC. Translating gives CASSLATGGYEQYF. The gene calls are TRBV5-1 and TRBJ2-7; 8 bases fit TRBD1. The J segment lost 3 bases and the V segment lost 0 bases, leaving 2 bases of the junction unmatched. Germline lookup yields CDR1 SGHRS and CDR2 YFSETQ. The CDR3 has 14 residues.

This clone was observed a few times. The rearrangement uses TRBV19 and TRBJ1-1; D uncertain. Trimming took off 4 bases at V and 2 bases at J, with 11 bases between the two ends. Germline V CDR1 and CDR2: LNHDA, SQIVND (reference sequence). CDR3 length: 14 amino acids. CDR3 amino acids: CASSTDRGNTEAFF. The CDR3 DNA reads TGTGCCAGTAGTACCGACCGGGGAAACACTGAAGCTTTCTTT.

The V and J genes are TRBV27 and TRBJ2-3, with TRBD2 matching over 12 bases. Trimming took 5 bases from V and 0 from J; bases not matched to a gene: 6. This CDR3 region has 17 residues. Germline loops: CDR1 MNHEY, CDR2 SMNVEV (reference sequence). CDR3 sequence reads: CASSPSGRATSTDTQYF. As DNA, the CDR3 is TGTGCCAGCAGTCCTAGCGGGAGGGCTACTAGCACAGATACGCAGTATTTT.

V gene TRBV6-5 combines with J gene TRBJ2-5; 9 bases are a match to TRBD1. V lost 5 bases to trimming and J lost 1 base; unmatched junction nucleotides: 2. The CDR3 consists of 14 residues. Germline loops: CDR1 MNHEY, CDR2 SVGAGI. DNA of the CDR3: TGTGCCAGCAGTCAGGACAGGGGCCAAGAGACCCAGTACTTC. Encoded protein: CASSQDRGQETQYF.

As DNA, the CDR3 is TGTGCCAGCAGCTTGGACGCGGGAGGGCCTTACAATGAGCAGTTCTTC. Amino acids: CASSLDAGGPYNEQFF. The rearrangement uses TRBV5-5 and TRBJ2-1, with 9 nucleotides matching TRBD2. CDR3 length: 16 amino acids. The V gene's germline CDR1 is SGHKS and CDR2 YYEKEE (reference sequence). Trimming took 0 bases from V and 4 from J; bases not matched to a gene: 5.

The CDR3 protein is CASSSLLAGANTGELFF. The DNA of the CDR3 is TGTGCCAGCAGTTCCCTACTAGCGGGAGCGAACACCGGGGAGCTGTTTTTT. V and J are TRBV7-9 and TRBJ2-2; 11 bases align to TRBD2. V dropped 6 bases and J dropped 0; count of bases not matched to a gene: 6. The germline CDR1 and CDR2 sequences are SEHNR and FQNEAQ (reference sequence). The CDR3 is 17 amino acids.

The chain uses TRBV7-2 and TRBJ2-3; 10 bases are shared with TRBD2. Germline V gene data show CDR1 as SGHTA and CDR2 as FQGNSA. The V gene end was trimmed by 1 base and the J gene end by 1 base; junction bases not matched to a gene: 2. The CDR3 has 16 amino acids. This CDR3 is CASSLGSGGRTDTQYF. As DNA, the CDR3 is TGTGCCAGCAGCTTAGGTAGCGGGGGGCGCACAGATACGCAGTATTTT.

The V call is TRBV19, the J call TRBJ2-7; TRBD1 matches 11 bases. Germline trimming cut 9 bases from V and 6 bases from J; bases unmatched to any gene: 7. CDR1 and CDR2 (germline): LNHDA, SQIVND (reference sequence). There are 13 residues in the CDR3. CDR3 protein: CASHGQGAGEQYF. The CDR3 DNA reads as TGTGCCAGCCACGGACAGGGGGCCGGCGAGCAGTACTTC.

The chain carries TRBV4-2 and TRBJ1-5; D is unclear. Germline V lookup: CDR1 LGHNA, CDR2 YNFKEQ. The germline V and J ends were trimmed by 2 bases and 3 bases, with 8 bases remaining between them. The CDR3 is 14 residues long. The CDR3 sequence: CASSQHQNNQPQHF. The DNA of the CDR3 is TGTGCCAGCAGCCAACACCAGAACAATCAGCCCCAGCATTTT.

The rearrangement joins TRBV27 to TRBJ2-7; TRBD1 agrees at 9 bases. CDR1 is MNHEY and CDR2 is SMNVEV in the germline V gene (reference sequence). This CDR3 is 16 amino acids long. Trimming at V came to 0 bases and at J to 2 bases, leaving 5 bases not matched to a gene. The CDR3 region is CASSLSTGTGPYEQYV. The CDR3 coding sequence is TGTGCCAGCAGTTTATCTACTGGGACAGGGCCCTACGAGCAGTACGTC.

V gene TRBV9 combines with J gene TRBJ2-7, with 8 bases identical to TRBD1. Germline V lookup: CDR1 SGDLS, CDR2 YYNGEE. This CDR3 has 15 residues. V gave up 1 base and J gave up 5 bases; unmatched junction bases: 8. The CDR3 bases are TGTGCCAGCAGCGTACGCCAGGGGGCCCCTCACGAGCAGTACGTC. It yields the protein CASSVRQGAPHEQYV.

The chain recombines TRBV3-1 (or the pseudogene TRBV3-2) with TRBJ2-5; no clear D gene. The CDR3 is 13 amino acids. Germline-derived CDR1 and CDR2 are LGHDT and YNNKEL (reference sequence). Trimming left V 1 base short and J 2 bases short, with 5 bases between. The CDR3 sequence is CASSQGEQETQYF. CDR3 nucleotides: TGTGCCAGCAGCCAAGGAGAACAAGAGACCCAGTACTTC.

This clone was seen more than once but under ten times. The chain is built from TRBV30 and TRBJ2-7, with 8 nucleotides matching TRBD1. Germline loops: CDR1 GTSNPN, CDR2 SVGIG (reference sequence). J gave up 9 bases and V 8 bases, and 18 bases lay outside the gene matches. The CDR3 runs 14 residues. In DNA, the CDR3 is TGTGCCGCTGGAAGAGGGACAGGCAACTCGGGGCAGTACTTC. This translates into CAAGRGTGNSGQYF.

A remark on this clone: Sequence at one end of the junction differs from germline and may be a read error. The chain is built from TRBV7-7 and TRBJ2-5, with 11 nucleotides matching TRBD2. CDR1 SSHAT and CDR2 FNYEAQ come from the germline V gene (reference sequence). The CDR3 runs to 17 residues. CDR3 region: CASSYGSGTSGQETQYF. In nucleotides, the CDR3 is TGTGCTAGCAGCTACGGTTCCGGGACTAGCGGCCAAGAGACCCAGTACTTC.

To note about this clone: Distinct nucleotide sequences in the sample also encode this CDR3. This sequence joins TRBV18 and TRBJ2-7, with TRBD2 matching over 7 bases. The germline gives CDR1 KGHSH, CDR2 LQKENI. Trimming at V came to 1 base and at J to 6 bases, leaving 3 bases not matched to a gene. CDR3 length: 13 residues. CDR3 DNA: TGTGCCAGCTCACCACGGGGGGGAGGCGAGCAGTACGTC. Encoded protein: CASSPRGGGEQYV.